A selection of T cell receptor beta chains follows, all from one sample in a study of response to subunit inactivated influenza vaccine. MiXCR, run by TCRdb on the RT-PCR reads, gives a single entry per CDR3 protein. Of 160,000 or so distinct CDR3 sequences listed, 11% are singletons. The sample was non-naive T cells sorted from PBMCs, taken roughly 45 days after vaccination. These receptors all stem from a man aged 50 to 59 who received an inactivated influenza vaccine. The CDR3 runs from the conserved cysteine through the conserved F or W.

J gene: TRBJ1-6
V gene: TRBV28
CDR3 protein: CASSFQTTGALYNSPLHF

J gene: TRBJ1-1
V gene: TRBV20-1
CDR3 protein: CSAPRDNMNTEAFF

J gene: TRBJ2-5
V gene: TRBV20-1
CDR3 protein: CSALGQETQYF

J gene: TRBJ1-5
V gene: TRBV27
CDR3 protein: CATSLGDGSNQPQHF

J gene: TRBJ2-1
V gene: TRBV6-2/TRBV6-3
CDR3 protein: CASSYSLRVKTYNEQFF

J gene: TRBJ2-5
V gene: TRBV30
CDR3 protein: CAWSVGPETQYF

J gene: TRBJ1-1
V gene: TRBV5-1
CDR3 protein: CASSFGYGADTEAFF

J gene: TRBJ1-5
V gene: TRBV28
CDR3 protein: CASSSPPQVSNQPQHF

J gene: TRBJ2-1
V gene: TRBV10-3
CDR3 protein: CAISERDNEQFF

J gene: TRBJ2-7
V gene: TRBV4-3
CDR3 protein: CASSQGPGHVYEQYF

J gene: TRBJ2-3
V gene: TRBV7-9
CDR3 protein: CASSLAARLTDTQYF

J gene: TRBJ2-7
V gene: TRBV10-3
CDR3 protein: CAISPGQAAYEQYF

J gene: TRBJ2-1
V gene: TRBV27
CDR3 protein: CASSLGGGWNEQFF